This TCR beta chain was sequenced in a study of blood T cell repertoires in COVID-19. V was cut by 5 bases and J by 5 bases, with 15 bases left in between. Germline loops: CDR1 SGHTA, CDR2 FQGNSA. The CDR3 contains 14 residues. The data were produced by immunoSEQ multiplex PCR, yet TCRdb's version contains in-frame clones alone and is incomplete. The profile shows roughly 130,000 clones, about 86% of them singletons. This clonotype was obtained from a man aged 45-65 years who had recovered from COVID-19. The V and J genes are TRBV7-2 and TRBJ1-2, with D possibly being TRBD1 (5 bases). The sequenced sample consisted of PBMCs or T cells enriched from blood (not recorded which). DNA for the CDR3: TGTGCCAGCAGCCCCCAGGGAGGTTCTTATGGCTACACCTTC. Translation gives CASSPQGGSYGYTF.